This TCR beta chain appears in the sequencing data of a study of identical twins. A universal primer site arose from template switching, and cDNA bore unique molecular identifiers. TCRdb fed the 5' RACE reads into MiXCR, producing one record per CDR3 protein. The sample has some 1,600,000 distinct CDR3 sequences; 25% to 35% are singletons. CDR1 and CDR2 from the germline V gene are MNHEY and SVGAGI. The length of the CDR3 is 21 residues. The V gene end was trimmed by 0 bases and the J gene end by 6 bases; junction bases not matched to a gene: 18. Material for sequencing was cord blood. The sequence came from a newborn girl in good health. The V and J genes are TRBV6-5 and TRBJ2-3; 13 nucleotides line up with TRBD2. As DNA, the CDR3 is TGTGCCAGCAGTTACTCCCCGATAGGACTAGCGGGAGTTCGAAAGTGGGATACGCAGTATTTT. This translates into CASSYSPIGLAGVRKWDTQYF.